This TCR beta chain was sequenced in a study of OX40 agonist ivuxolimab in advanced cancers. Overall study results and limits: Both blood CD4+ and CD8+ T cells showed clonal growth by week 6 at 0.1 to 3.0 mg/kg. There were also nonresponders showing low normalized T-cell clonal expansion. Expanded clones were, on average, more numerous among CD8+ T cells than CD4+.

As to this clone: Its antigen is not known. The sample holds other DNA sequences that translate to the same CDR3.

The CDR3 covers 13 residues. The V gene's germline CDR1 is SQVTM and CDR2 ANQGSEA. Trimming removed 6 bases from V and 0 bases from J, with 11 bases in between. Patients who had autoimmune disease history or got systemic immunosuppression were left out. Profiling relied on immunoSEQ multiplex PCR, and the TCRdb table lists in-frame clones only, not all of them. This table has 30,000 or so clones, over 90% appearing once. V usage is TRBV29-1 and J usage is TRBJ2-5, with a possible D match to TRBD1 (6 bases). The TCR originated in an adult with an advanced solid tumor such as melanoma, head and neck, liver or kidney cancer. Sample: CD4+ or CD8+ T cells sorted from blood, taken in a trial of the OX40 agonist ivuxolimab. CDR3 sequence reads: CSVGRTDQETQYF. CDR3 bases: TGCAGCGTCGGTAGGACAGACCAAGAGACCCAGTACTTC.